Presented here are 28 T cell receptor beta chains from one specimen sequenced in a study of OX40 agonist ivuxolimab in advanced cancers. The table came from immunoSEQ multiplex PCR; TCRdb's copy has only in-frame clones and leaves some out. The sample records about 71,000 clones, over 80% being singletons. The source was CD4+ or CD8+ T cells sorted from blood, collected in a trial of the OX40 agonist ivuxolimab. The receptors originated from an adult with an advanced solid tumor such as melanoma, head and neck, liver or kidney cancer.

In its sample, this clone was seen a few times. This chain uses TRBV11-2 with TRBJ1-1, with TRBD1 matching over 7 bases. The germline CDR1 and CDR2 sequences are SGHAT and FQNNGV. The V and J ends lost 6 bases and 1 base, in that order; junction bases with no gene match: 8. The CDR3 totals 15 residues. CDR3: CASSRTGTENTEAFF. For the CDR3, the DNA is TGTGCCAGCAGTCGGACGGGGACAGAGAACACTGAAGCTTTCTTT.

This rearrangement joins TRBV7-2 to TRBJ2-1, with D hard to call. The V gene's germline CDR1 is SGHTA and CDR2 FQGNSA. CDR3 length: 10 residues. V shed 2 bases and J shed 8 bases, with 1 base lying between them. CDR3 nucleotides: TGTGCCAGCAGCTTATATGAGCAGTTCTTC. Its translation: CASSLYEQFF. Drawing the rest from reference TRBV7-2 and TRBJ2-1, the complete variable domain is GAGVSQSPSNKVTEKGKDVELRCDPISGHTALYWYRQSLGQGLEFLIYFQGNSAPDKSGLPSDRFSAERTGGSVSTLTIQRTQQEDSAVYLCASSLYEQFFGPGTRLTVL.

The gene calls are TRBV18 and TRBJ1-5; 7 bases agree with TRBD1. This CDR3 spans 15 amino acids. V trimming: 4 bases; J trimming: 3 bases; junction bases outside the gene matches: 6. Germline CDR1 KGHSH, CDR2 LQKENI. CDR3 sequence: CASSQGQQLNQPQHF. CDR3 DNA: TGTGCCAGCTCACAGGGACAGCAACTCAATCAGCCCCAGCATTTT.

The genes are TRBV19 and TRBJ2-3; D unresolved. The CDR3 is 14 residues long. Germline lookup yields CDR1 LNHDA and CDR2 SQIVND (reference sequence). The ends were cut back, 3 bases at V and 0 bases at J, with 7 bases in the middle. The CDR3 sequence is CASSMVGSTDTQYF. The CDR3 DNA sequence: TGTGCCAGTAGTATGGTAGGAAGCACAGATACGCAGTATTTT.

This clone was observed once. V gene TRBV11-2 combines with J gene TRBJ2-2; D is undetermined. In germline, CDR1 is SGHAT, CDR2 FQNNGV. This CDR3 region has 14 residues. V was trimmed by 5 bases and J by 2 bases, leaving 9 bases between them. CDR3 protein: CASSPSYNTGELFF. CDR3 bases: TGTGCCAGCAGCCCCAGTTATAACACCGGGGAGCTGTTTTTT.

This clone was counted a few times. The V and J genes are TRBV4-2 and TRBJ2-7; D gene ambiguous. This CDR3 has 14 residues. Trimming took off 0 bases at V and 2 bases at J, with 8 bases between the two ends. CDR1 LGHNA and CDR2 YNFKEQ come from the germline V gene. The CDR3 coding sequence is TGTGCCAGCAGCCAAGATCGGGCTACCTACGAGCAGTACTTC. Its protein is CASSQDRATYEQYF.

The chain combines TRBV5-4 with TRBJ1-2; the D is unclear. CDR3 length: 12 amino acids. The V end was cut by 0 bases, the J end by 5 bases, with 5 bases between. Looked up from germline, CDR1 is SGHNT and CDR2 is YYREEE (reference sequence). The CDR3 loop is CASSLERYGYTF. CDR3 coding DNA: TGTGCCAGCAGCTTGGAACGGTATGGCTACACCTTC.

The sample holds a few counts of this clone. In DNA, the CDR3 is TGTGCCAGCAGCTTAGGGGCGGTGGGTGAGCAGTTCTTC. Amino acids: CASSLGAVGEQFF. This rearrangement joins TRBV11-3 to TRBJ2-1; D is uncertain. The CDR3 spans 13 residues. CDR1 is SGHNT, CDR2 YENEEA, per germline. Trimming took off 1 base at V and 9 bases at J, with 10 bases between the two ends.

By share of the sample, this clone is medium-sized (0.01 to 0.1%). This chain uses TRBV6-1 with TRBJ1-2; D is possibly TRBD1 (5 bases). V lost 1 base and J 7 bases, leaving 16 bases between the germline ends. This CDR3 has 15 residues. CDR1 is MNHNS and CDR2 is SASEGT in the germline V gene. CDR3 amino acids: CASSEEGRGVAGYTF. The CDR3 DNA follows: TGTGCCAGCAGTGAAGAAGGGAGGGGAGTAGCTGGCTACACCTTC.

The V call is TRBV18, the J call TRBJ2-7; D is unresolved. V was shortened by 2 bases and J by 10 bases, with 18 bases between the two germline ends. The CDR3 has 14 amino acids. Germline CDR1 and CDR2: KGHSH and LQKENI. For the CDR3, the DNA is TGTGCCAGCTCACCAAGTCAGGATTTTTGGGAACAGTACTTC. It yields the protein CASSPSQDFWEQYF.

The chain uses TRBV19 and TRBJ2-1, with 9 bases that match TRBD2. The germline V gene encodes CDR1 LNHDA and CDR2 SQIVND (reference sequence). Trimming at V came to 5 bases and at J to 6 bases, leaving 11 bases not matched to a gene. The CDR3 runs to 16 residues. In nucleotides, the CDR3 is TGTGCCAGTAGTCCCCGCGGGCGGGGGGGCGGCAATGAGCAGTTCTTC. Translated: CASSPRGRGGGNEQFF.

This chain connects TRBV6-5 to TRBJ1-1; 8 bases agree with TRBD1. V lost 6 bases to trimming and J lost 4 bases; unmatched junction nucleotides: 7. Germline V CDR1 and CDR2: MNHEY, SVGAGI. The CDR3 is made up of 14 amino acids. The CDR3 region is CASRDGQGGTEAFF. CDR3 coding DNA: TGTGCCAGCAGGGATGGACAGGGAGGCACTGAAGCTTTCTTT.

CDR3 coding DNA: TGCGCCAGCAGCTTGGACGACCAGTCAGAAGCTTTCTTT. It codes for CASSLDDQSEAFF. The chain employs TRBV5-1 and TRBJ1-1; no definite D call. CDR3 length: 13 amino acids. Trimming removed 0 bases from V and 8 bases from J, with 11 bases in between. Germline assignment: CDR1 SGHRS and CDR2 YFSETQ.

The chain is built from TRBV7-9 and TRBJ1-2; TRBD1 aligns across 7 bases. Trimming at V came to 5 bases and at J to 8 bases, leaving 8 bases not matched to a gene. CDR1 is SEHNR and CDR2 is FQNEAQ in the germline V gene (reference sequence). This CDR3 is built from 13 residues. The CDR3 DNA is TGTGCCAGCAGCAGGGGGCAGGTTCTAGGCTACACCTTC. This translates into CASSRGQVLGYTF.

The chain links TRBV2 to TRBJ2-5, with D perhaps TRBD1 (6 bases). V lost 6 bases, J lost 0 bases, and 11 bases lay in between. CDR3 size: 14 residues. Per germline, CDR1 SNHLY and CDR2 FYNNEI. CDR3 sequence reads: CASRIGQYQETQYF. CDR3 sequence (DNA): TGTGCCAGCAGGATCGGACAGTACCAAGAGACCCAGTACTTC. The full variable domain, in which reference TRBV2 and TRBJ2-5 provide the parts outside the CDR3, is EPEVTQTPSHQVTQMGQEVILRCVPISNHLYFYWYRQILGQKVEFLVSFYNNEISEKSEIFDDQFSVERPDGSNFTLKIRSTKLEDSAMYFCASRIGQYQETQYFGPGTRLLVL.

This clone was detected a few times. Other DNA sequences within the sample encode an identical CDR3. The CDR3 loop is CASSQAQFSSYEQYF. The CDR3 coding sequence is TGCGCCAGCAGCCAAGCGCAGTTCTCGTCCTACGAGCAGTACTTC. The V call is TRBV4-1, the J call TRBJ2-7; D gene ambiguous. Trimming took 1 base from V and 1 from J, leaving 11 bases between them. Germline V CDR1 and CDR2: MGHRA, YSYEKL. The CDR3 is 15 amino acids.

The rearrangement links TRBV7-2 to TRBJ2-7; maybe TRBD1 (6 bases). Germline-derived CDR1 and CDR2 are SGHTA and FQGNSA. The CDR3 contains 16 residues. V was clipped by 2 bases and J by 0 bases, with 14 bases between them. This CDR3 is CASSLSGTQNSYEQYF. CDR3 DNA sequence: TGTGCCAGCAGCTTATCCGGGACACAGAACTCCTACGAGCAGTACTTC.

This clone was found a few times. The gene calls are TRBV7-8 and TRBJ1-5; no firm D call. The length of the CDR3 is 16 residues. Trimming pared 4 bases from V and 0 bases from J, leaving 13 bases between. Germline CDR1 reads SGHVS; CDR2 reads FQNEAQ. The CDR3 nucleotides read TGTGCCAGCAGCTCCCGGACGGGAGATAGCAATCAGCCCCAGCATTTT. Translation: CASSSRTGDSNQPQHF.

V gene TRBV7-2 combines with J gene TRBJ2-7; weak D call: TRBD1 (7 bases). Germline assignment: CDR1 SGHTA and CDR2 FQGNSA. Trimming left V 4 bases short and J 4 bases short, with 14 bases between. The CDR3 is 14 amino acids. The CDR3 is CASSSQGRWYEQYF. In DNA form, the CDR3 reads TGTGCCAGCAGCTCACAGGGGAGGTGGTACGAGCAGTACTTC.

In this sample, this clone turned up once. The chain combines TRBV14 with TRBJ2-7; 9 positions match TRBD2. This CDR3 region has 14 residues. With V trimmed by 8 bases and J by 5 bases, 10 bases remained unmatched. CDR1 and CDR2 from the germline V gene are SGHDN and FVKESK. CDR3 nucleotides: TGTGCCAGCTCCGTAGGACTAGCGAGGAACGAGCAGTACTTC. Amino acid sequence: CASSVGLARNEQYF.

This chain uses TRBV4-2 with TRBJ2-5; 9 bases are shared with TRBD2. Trimming took 0 bases from V and 5 from J; bases not matched to a gene: 7. This CDR3 comprises 16 residues. Germline-derived CDR1 and CDR2 are LGHNA and YNFKEQ. The CDR3 loop is CASSQDIGGRGETQYF. The CDR3 DNA is TGTGCCAGCAGCCAAGATATAGGCGGGAGGGGGGAGACCCAGTACTTC.

The chain combines TRBV19 with TRBJ2-7; 10 nucleotides match TRBD1. CDR1 is LNHDA, CDR2 SQIVND, per germline (reference sequence). After removal of 6 bases from V and 7 bases from J, the junction contained 6 bases not matched to a gene. The CDR3 totals 13 residues. DNA of the CDR3: TGTGCCAGTAGCGGGACAGGGGTTGGGGAGCAGTACTTC. Translation: CASSGTGVGEQYF. The whole variable domain, filled in from reference TRBV19 and TRBJ2-7, reads DGGITQSPKYLFRKEGQNVTLSCEQNLNHDAMYWYRQDPGQGLRLIYYSQIVNDFQKGDIAEGYSVSREKKESFPLTVTSAQKNPTAFYLCASSGTGVGEQYFGPGTRLTVT.

The gene calls are TRBV19 and TRBJ1-6; TRBD1 matches at 11 bases. The CDR3 is 18 residues long. Germline assignment: CDR1 LNHDA and CDR2 SQIVND (reference sequence). With 6 bases clipped from V and 1 base from J, the junction kept 8 bases outside the gene matches. The CDR3 region is CASRGMDRGLSYNSPLHF. For the CDR3, the DNA is TGTGCCAGTAGGGGCATGGACAGGGGGCTGTCCTATAATTCACCCCTCCACTTT.

V is TRBV7-8 and J is TRBJ2-3; maybe TRBD1 (6 bases). This CDR3 has 15 amino acids. The germline gives CDR1 SGHVS, CDR2 FQNEAQ. The V gene lost 8 bases and the J gene lost 2 bases, with 17 bases spanning the gap. The CDR3 here is CASRGQGWFTDTQYF. CDR3 in DNA: TGTGCCAGCCGAGGTCAGGGGTGGTTCACAGATACGCAGTATTTT.

This rearrangement joins TRBV14 to TRBJ2-5, with D hard to call. V gave up 2 bases and J gave up 5 bases, with 9 bases separating them. This CDR3 has 13 amino acids. Looked up from germline, CDR1 is SGHDN and CDR2 is FVKESK. The CDR3 protein is CASSQFLRETQYF. CDR3 DNA: TGTGCCAGCAGCCAATTCCTAAGGGAGACCCAGTACTTC.

The chain recombines TRBV5-1 with TRBJ2-3, with 8 bases identical to TRBD1. The CDR3 length is 16 residues. Germline CDR1 SGHRS, CDR2 YFSETQ. With 3 bases clipped from V and 6 bases from J, the junction kept 12 bases outside the gene matches. This CDR3 reads CASSSGQAPGFDTQYF. CDR3 DNA sequence: TGCGCCAGCAGCTCGGGACAGGCCCCAGGATTTGATACGCAGTATTTT.

The chain has TRBV18 and TRBJ2-3, with 10 bases fitting TRBD1. The V segment lost 6 bases and the J segment 5 bases; nucleotides outside the gene matches: 8. The CDR3 totals 15 residues. The germline V gene has CDR1 KGHSH and CDR2 LQKENI. CDR3 bases: TGTGCCAGCTCGCCAGGGACAGGGGCGGGAGATACGCAGTATTTT. As protein: CASSPGTGAGDTQYF.

The chain joins TRBV5-8 to TRBJ1-2; possibly TRBD1 for D (6 bases). Trimming pared 6 bases from V and 5 bases from J, leaving 11 bases between. Germline-derived CDR1 and CDR2 are SGHTS and YDEGEE. The CDR3 length is 12 residues. This chain's CDR3 is CASTITGYGYTF. The CDR3 DNA follows: TGTGCCAGCACTATAACAGGGTATGGCTACACCTTC.